The rows below give T cell receptor beta chains drawn from one sample of a study of cytomegalovirus exposure and HLA in healthy donors. The data were produced by immunoSEQ multiplex PCR, yet TCRdb's version contains in-frame clones alone and is incomplete. There are under 200,000 clones in the sample; roughly four fifths occur only once, and around 3% lies in the top ten. Sequencing was done on a sample of PBMCs. The receptors stem from a woman aged 45-59 years in good health and CMV-seropositive. Each CDR3 is given with its conserved first and last residue. A D gene is named only where the DNA matches it firmly. Part of the rows lack a size; the others show once, few, many or a class for expanded clones.

J	V	D	size	DNA	CDR3
TRBJ2-2	TRBV5-4	NA	NA	TGTGCCAGCAGCTTGCAGAGGGTCGGGGAGCTGTTTTTT	CASSLQRVGELFF
TRBJ1-1	TRBV7-7	NA	NA	TGTGCCAGCAGCTCGAGGGTGGACACTGAAGCTTTCTTT	CASSSRVDTEAFF
TRBJ1-1	TRBV2	TRBD1	NA	TGTGCCAGCCTCCAACAGGGGGCCGGGACTGAAGCTTTCTTT	CASLQQGAGTEAFF
TRBJ2-5	TRBV15	TRBD2	NA	TGTGCCACCAGTACCGGGACTAGCGGGGGGGCTGGGGAGACCCAGTACTTC	CATSTGTSGGAGETQYF
TRBJ1-4	TRBV7-9	NA	NA	TGTGCCAGCAGCCGAACGGGGGTCGGTGAAAAACTGTTTTTT	CASSRTGVGEKLFF
TRBJ2-7	TRBV2	TRBD2	NA	TGTGCCAGCCTCAGAGCGGGGTACGAGCAGTACTTC	CASLRAGYEQYF
TRBJ2-7	TRBV28	TRBD2	once	TGTGCCAGCAGTTTGGGGACTAGCGGGGGCTACGAGCAGTACTTC	CASSLGTSGGYEQYF
TRBJ2-1	TRBV6-6	TRBD2	NA	TGTGCCAGCAGCCTTAGCGGGGGGCCTTACAATGAGCAGTTCTTC	CASSLSGGPYNEQFF
TRBJ2-3	TRBV6-5	NA	NA	TGTGCCAGCAAGGAGTATGAGAGAGGCACAGATACGCAGTATTTT	CASKEYERGTDTQYF
TRBJ1-2	TRBV15	NA	NA	TGTGCCACCAGCAGAGCTTACATCTATGGCTACACCTTC	CATSRAYIYGYTF